Below, 20 T cell receptor beta chains from the same sample are listed, as sequenced in a study of T cells in Graves' hyperthyroidism and ophthalmopathy. Amplified TCR beta CDR3 regions derived from RNA transcripts. TCR CDR3 regions were first amplified by RT-PCR with HTBI primers. TCRdb independently ran MiXCR on the multiplex PCR reads; one entry per CDR3 protein. The sample includes 400,000 to 500,000 distinct CDR3 sequences, about 15% seen only once; the top ten take less than 15%. Material for sequencing was blood. The receptors here all came from a man younger than 35 with Graves' ophthalmopathy.

At least ten counts were recorded for this clonotype. The chain links TRBV11-3 to TRBJ2-1; 10 bases are shared with TRBD1. This CDR3 spans 16 amino acids. CDR1 and CDR2 from the germline V gene are SGHNT and YENEEA. Unmatched junction bases numbered 10, after V lost 4 bases and J lost 7 bases. DNA for the CDR3: TGTGCCAGCAGCTCCCCTCCCCGGGACAGGGGTAATGAGCAGTTCTTC. Amino acids: CASSSPPRDRGNEQFF.

V usage is TRBV20-1 and J usage is TRBJ1-6, with a possible D match to TRBD1 (6 bases). This CDR3 spans 20 amino acids. Germline CDR1 and CDR2: DFQATT and SNEGSKA (reference sequence). Trimming pared 0 bases from V and 0 bases from J, leaving 21 bases between. Written as DNA, the CDR3 is TGCAGTGCTAGAGATTTAGGACAGACTATCTCAAGCTCCTATAATTCACCCCTCCACTTT. Translation: CSARDLGQTISSSYNSPLHF.

The J gene is TRBJ2-1, the V gene TRBV19, with D tentatively TRBD2 (5 bases). From germline, CDR1 is LNHDA and CDR2 SQIVND (reference sequence). There are 14 residues in the CDR3. V lost 5 bases to trimming and J lost 0 bases, with 8 bases between them. The CDR3 nucleotides are TGTGCCAGTAGTGACGGGATCTCCTACAATGAGCAGTTCTTC. It translates to CASSDGISYNEQFF. The complete variable domain, with remaining parts taken from reference TRBV19 and TRBJ2-1, reads DGGITQSPKYLFRKEGQNVTLSCEQNLNHDAMYWYRQDPGQGLRLIYYSQIVNDFQKGDIAEGYSVSREKKESFPLTVTSAQKNPTAFYLCASSDGISYNEQFFGPGTRLTVL.

This clonotype was seen at least ten times. The rearrangement links TRBV18 to TRBJ2-7; D remains ambiguous. The CDR3 is made up of 14 amino acids. Germline assignment: CDR1 KGHSH and CDR2 LQKENI. V lost 5 bases, J lost 4 bases, and 15 bases lay in between. CDR3 coding DNA: TGTGCCAGCTCATCGGAATACAGTGATTACGAGCAGTACTTC. It is translated as CASSSEYSDYEQYF.

This clonotype was recorded many times. The V gene is TRBV20-1, the J gene TRBJ1-1; no clear D gene. The germline gives CDR1 DFQATT, CDR2 SNEGSKA (reference sequence). The CDR3 consists of 13 residues. The V gene lost 0 bases and the J gene lost 1 base, with 6 bases spanning the gap. The chain's CDR3 is CSARDPGNTEAFF. CDR3 in DNA: TGCAGTGCTAGAGATCCGGGGAACACTGAAGCTTTCTTT.

This clonotype was seen only a few times. The V call is TRBV27, the J call TRBJ2-3, with 15 bases that match TRBD2. Trimming cost V 6 bases and J 5 bases; bases outside gene matches: 9. Per the germline V gene, CDR1 is MNHEY and CDR2 is SMNVEV (reference sequence). The CDR3 extends over 17 amino acids. The CDR3 coding sequence is TGTGCCAGCAGCAGAACCGGGACTAGCGGGGGGCAAGATACGCAGTATTTT. Translated, it gives CASSRTGTSGGQDTQYF.

As regards this clonotype: A single base separates this from a much larger clone, so it may be a read error. This chain links TRBV5-1 with TRBJ2-3, with 9 positions matching TRBD2. V shed 6 bases, J shed 4 bases, and the junction held 15 bases outside the gene matches. Germline lookup yields CDR1 SGHRS and CDR2 YFSETQ. The CDR3 loop spans 17 amino acids. Here the CDR3 DNA reads TGCGCCAGCAACCCGGGGACTAGCAGGAGGTTCCCAGATACGCAGTATTTT. It yields the protein CASNPGTSRRFPDTQYF.

This clonotype was seen at least ten times. The chain employs TRBV11-2 and TRBJ2-2, with a tentative D call TRBD2 (5 bases). V shed 1 base and J shed 6 bases, with 9 bases lying between them. CDR1 is SGHAT, CDR2 FQNNGV, per germline. The length of the CDR3 is 14 residues. CDR3 in amino acids: CASSLGFSAGELFF. DNA of the CDR3: TGTGCCAGCAGCTTAGGTTTTAGCGCCGGGGAGCTGTTTTTT.

A few counts support this clonotype. This chain connects TRBV5-8 to TRBJ1-2; 8 bases are shared with TRBD1. The CDR3 has 17 residues. Germline V CDR1 and CDR2: SGHTS, YDEGEE. With V trimmed by 4 bases and J by 3 bases, 14 bases remained unmatched. CDR3 loop: CASSPGTGSWGDYGYTF. In DNA form, the CDR3 reads TGTGCCAGCAGCCCCGGGACAGGCAGCTGGGGGGACTATGGCTACACCTTC. The variable domain in full, with the rest retrieved from reference TRBV5-8 and TRBJ1-2, is EAGVTQSPTHLIKTRGQQATLRCSPISGHTSVYWYQQALGLGLQFLLWYDEGEERNRGNFPPRFSGRQFPNYSSELNVNALELEDSALYLCASSPGTGSWGDYGYTFGSGTRLTVV.

Comments on this clonotype: A clone one base away is much larger, so this may be a read error. V is TRBV27 and J is TRBJ2-1; D is perhaps TRBD2 (6 bases). The CDR3 has 14 residues. The germline V gene has CDR1 MNHEY and CDR2 SMNVEV (reference sequence). Trimming removed 4 bases from V and 6 bases from J, with 13 bases in between. CDR3 in amino acids: CASSSGGSSNEQFF. In DNA, the CDR3 is TGTGCCAGCAGTTCCGGGGGATCTTCCAATGAGCAGTTCTTC.

The sample holds many counts of this clonotype. The V gene is TRBV27, the J gene TRBJ2-7; TRBD1 matches at 7 bases. Germline V gene sequence: CDR1 MNHEY, CDR2 SMNVEV (reference sequence). CDR3 length: 14 amino acids. J gave up 2 bases and V 5 bases, and 6 bases lay outside the gene matches. This chain's CDR3 is CASSPTGSPYEQYF. CDR3 nucleotides: TGTGCCAGCAGTCCGACAGGGAGCCCCTACGAGCAGTACTTC.

This clonotype was seen at least ten times. This chain joins TRBV7-9 and TRBJ2-1; 13 nucleotides agree with TRBD2. The germline gives CDR1 SEHNR, CDR2 FQNEAQ (reference sequence). The CDR3 covers 17 residues. J lost 8 bases, V lost 1 base, and 8 bases had no gene match. CDR3 region: CASSLGTSGSLGDEQFF. In nucleotides, the CDR3 is TGTGCCAGCAGCTTAGGGACTAGCGGGAGCCTCGGGGATGAGCAGTTCTTC. The full variable domain, in which reference TRBV7-9 and TRBJ2-1 provide the parts outside the CDR3, is DTGVSQNPRHKITKRGQNVTFRCDPISEHNRLYWYRQTLGQGPEFLTYFQNEAQLEKSRLLSDRFSAERPKGSFSTLEIQRTEQGDSAMYLCASSLGTSGSLGDEQFFGPGTRLTVL.

This clonotype was counted ten times or more. The gene calls are TRBV5-1 and TRBJ1-5; 10 bases are a match to TRBD1. Germline values: CDR1 SGHRS, CDR2 YFSETQ. The junction had 4 bases not matched to a gene; V was cut back by 4 bases and J by 3 bases. The CDR3 contains 15 residues. The CDR3 sequence: CASSTGTGDNQPQHF. The CDR3 DNA is TGCGCCAGCAGCACCGGGACAGGGGACAATCAGCCCCAGCATTTT.

This clonotype was counted at least ten times. The J gene is TRBJ2-3, the V gene TRBV5-1, with D possibly TRBD1 on 6 matching bases. The V end lost 4 bases, the J end lost 9 bases, and 21 bases lay between the germline ends. The CDR3 loop spans 15 amino acids. The germline V gene has CDR1 SGHRS and CDR2 YFSETQ. CDR3 loop: CASSGDRQVAGTQYF. The CDR3 nucleotides are TGCGCCAGCAGCGGCGACAGACAGGTCGCAGGGACGCAGTATTTT. Looking up the rest from reference TRBV5-1 and TRBJ2-3 gives the full variable domain: KAGVTQTPRYLIKTRGQQVTLSCSPISGHRSVSWYQQTPGQGLQFLFEYFSETQRNKGNFPGRFSGRQFSNSRSEMNVSTLELGDSALYLCASSGDRQVAGTQYFGPGTRLTVL.

The V and J genes are TRBV11-2 and TRBJ1-4; D call uncertain. Deletions cut 0 bases from V and 5 bases from J, with 13 bases between. The CDR3 contains 16 residues. Germline assignment: CDR1 SGHAT and CDR2 FQNNGV. CDR3: CASSLDSDMSNEKLFF. The CDR3 DNA sequence: TGTGCCAGCAGCTTAGATTCAGACATGTCGAATGAAAAACTGTTTTTT. Combining the CDR3 with reference TRBV11-2 and TRBJ1-4 gives the whole variable domain EAGVAQSPRYKIIEKRQSVAFWCNPISGHATLYWYQQILGQGPKLLIQFQNNGVVDDSQLPKDRFSAERLKGVDSTLKIQPAKLEDSAVYLCASSLDSDMSNEKLFFGSGTQLSVL.

This clonotype was observed at least ten times. The gene calls are TRBV7-3 and TRBJ1-1; D perhaps matches TRBD1 (5 bases). The CDR3 runs to 14 residues. Trimming cost V 5 bases and J 5 bases, with 15 bases left between them. The germline V gene encodes CDR1 SGHTA and CDR2 FQGTGA. As DNA, the CDR3 is TGTGCCAGCAGCCCCCTTGGGGGTAGGACTGAAGCTTTCTTT. It codes for CASSPLGGRTEAFF.

The table lists this clonotype with many counts. This sequence joins TRBV19 and TRBJ1-1; possibly TRBD1 for D (6 bases). The germline CDR1 and CDR2 sequences are LNHDA and SQIVND (reference sequence). V lost 3 bases and J lost 4, with 15 bases in between. CDR3 length equals 15 residues. The CDR3 DNA reads TGTGCCAGTAGTATCGCAGGGGTTGTGGGCACTGAAGCTTTCTTT. Translated: CASSIAGVVGTEAFF.

There are a few counts of this clonotype. The CDR3 bases are TGTGCCAGTAGTATAGATCCCCCTGGACTAGCGGCGAACACCGGGGAGCTGTTTTTT. Translated, it gives CASSIDPPGLAANTGELFF. The V and J genes are TRBV19 and TRBJ2-2, with 10 bases identical to TRBD2. With 0 bases clipped from V and 0 bases from J, the junction kept 7 bases outside the gene matches. Germline values: CDR1 LNHDA, CDR2 SQIVND (reference sequence). This CDR3 spans 19 amino acids.

This clonotype came up many times. This chain links TRBV12-3 or TRBV12-4 with TRBJ2-5; D assignment may be TRBD1 or TRBD2 (5 bases each). There are 14 residues in the CDR3. V gave up 3 bases and J gave up 5 bases, with 13 bases separating them. Here the CDR3 reads CASSFWDLDETQYF. The CDR3 bases are TGTGCCAGCAGTTTTTGGGACCTCGATGAGACCCAGTACTTC.

This clonotype occurred many times. V and J are TRBV5-1 and TRBJ1-1; D may be TRBD1 (6 bases). The V and J ends lost 0 bases and 5 bases respectively, with 11 bases between them. CDR1 and CDR2 (germline): SGHRS, YFSETQ. This CDR3 is 14 amino acids long. CDR3 residues: CASSLEWGLTEAFF. CDR3 sequence (DNA): TGCGCCAGCAGCTTGGAGTGGGGGCTGACTGAAGCTTTCTTT. Variable domain in full (rest from reference TRBV5-1 and TRBJ1-1): KAGVTQTPRYLIKTRGQQVTLSCSPISGHRSVSWYQQTPGQGLQFLFEYFSETQRNKGNFPGRFSGRQFSNSRSEMNVSTLELGDSALYLCASSLEWGLTEAFFGQGTRLTVV.